A selection of T cell receptor beta chains follows, all from one sample in a study of cytomegalovirus exposure and HLA in healthy donors. Here immunoSEQ multiplex PCR was the method, and the copy in TCRdb shows in-frame clones only, minus some. The data hold 150,000 to 200,000 clones, with approximately 85% observed a single time. Specimen: PBMCs. These receptors were taken from a man in his late teens or twenties in good health and CMV-seropositive. CDR3s include the opening cysteine and the closing phenylalanine or tryptophan.

CDR3 protein: CATSRERSGTGAYEQYF; CDR3 length: 17; V gene: TRBV15; J gene: TRBJ2-7
CDR3 protein: CASADRDRGMYEQYF; CDR3 length: 15; V gene: TRBV27; J gene: TRBJ2-7
CDR3 protein: CASRNGGETQYF; CDR3 length: 12; V gene: TRBV6-6; J gene: TRBJ2-5
CDR3 protein: CAWRTAGGLGANVLTF; CDR3 length: 16; V gene: TRBV30; J gene: TRBJ2-6
CDR3 protein: CASSLLSGANVLTF; CDR3 length: 14; V gene: TRBV5-8; J gene: TRBJ2-6
CDR3 protein: CASRDPGTGGSYEQYF; CDR3 length: 16; V gene: TRBV6-6; J gene: TRBJ2-7
CDR3 protein: CASSMGDTAGNTIYF; CDR3 length: 15; V gene: TRBV19; J gene: TRBJ1-3
CDR3 protein: CAWSAGSPEEKLFF; CDR3 length: 14; V gene: TRBV30; J gene: TRBJ1-4
CDR3 protein: CASSGQGAVSGNTIYF; CDR3 length: 16; V gene: TRBV19; J gene: TRBJ1-3
CDR3 protein: CASSLSSGGPTDTQYF; CDR3 length: 16; V gene: TRBV27; J gene: TRBJ2-3
CDR3 protein: CASSGGDYSNQPQHF; CDR3 length: 15; V gene: TRBV9; J gene: TRBJ1-5
CDR3 protein: CASSLAGQSYNEQFF; CDR3 length: 15; V gene: TRBV5-1; J gene: TRBJ2-1
CDR3 protein: CASSVRQGGTGELFF; CDR3 length: 15; V gene: TRBV9; J gene: TRBJ2-2
CDR3 protein: CASSVVQGGGGYTF; CDR3 length: 14; V gene: TRBV9; J gene: TRBJ1-2
CDR3 protein: CASSLLLAGGFSSYEQYF; CDR3 length: 18; V gene: TRBV13; J gene: TRBJ2-7
CDR3 protein: CASSQDVPVYNEQFF; CDR3 length: 15; V gene: TRBV4-1; J gene: TRBJ2-1
CDR3 protein: CASSPLRGSNQPQHF; CDR3 length: 15; V gene: TRBV11-1; J gene: TRBJ1-5
CDR3 protein: CASSLVGQGNTEAFF; CDR3 length: 15; V gene: TRBV7-9; J gene: TRBJ1-1
CDR3 protein: CASSTTGELFF; CDR3 length: 11; V gene: TRBV6-5; J gene: TRBJ2-2
CDR3 protein: CASSGGQENSPLHF; CDR3 length: 14; V gene: TRBV9; J gene: TRBJ1-6
CDR3 protein: CAWSVSPGRLAFF; CDR3 length: 13; V gene: TRBV30; J gene: TRBJ1-1
CDR3 protein: CSLEQGFGYTF; CDR3 length: 11; V gene: TRBV20-1; J gene: TRBJ1-2
CDR3 protein: CASSKQGYEQYF; CDR3 length: 12; V gene: TRBV19; J gene: NA
CDR3 protein: CSVVPAGGLYNEQFF; CDR3 length: 15; V gene: TRBV29-1; J gene: TRBJ2-1
CDR3 protein: CASSTGLAGGALAKNIQYF; CDR3 length: 19; V gene: TRBV19; J gene: TRBJ2-4
CDR3 protein: CASSVSGGAGNEQYF; CDR3 length: 15; V gene: TRBV5-1; J gene: TRBJ2-7
CDR3 protein: CASSLGLGYEQYF; CDR3 length: 13; V gene: TRBV5-1; J gene: TRBJ2-7
CDR3 protein: CASSVDYGGADTQYF; CDR3 length: 15; V gene: TRBV9; J gene: TRBJ2-3